This TCR beta chain comes out of a study of blood T cell repertoires in COVID-19. Study details: PBMCs, B-cell-depleted T cells, or T cells provided the cDNA or gDNA that made up the material.

The data were produced by immunoSEQ multiplex PCR, yet TCRdb's version contains in-frame clones alone and is incomplete. Of about 320,000 clones in the sample, 87% were seen once. The CDR3 has 15 amino acids. V was pared by 4 bases and J by 6 bases, with 7 bases of the junction left unmatched. CDR1 and CDR2 (germline): SEHNR, FQNEAQ (reference sequence). All enrollees were about 18 to 89 years old and from fewer than 25 US areas. Material: PBMCs or T cells enriched from blood (not recorded which). The gene calls are TRBV7-9 and TRBJ2-1; TRBD1 matches at 9 bases. This clonotype originated in a woman aged 25 to 39 who had recovered from COVID-19. The CDR3 sequence is CASSYGGQGGNEQFF. CDR3 bases: TGTGCCAGCAGCTATGGGGGACAGGGTGGCAATGAGCAGTTCTTC.